This is a list of T cell receptor beta chains from one sample in a study of blood T cell repertoires in COVID-19. The repertoire was sequenced with immunoSEQ multiplex PCR; TCRdb's copy has only in-frame clones and lacks some. There are about 160,000 clones in the sample; about four fifths occur only once, and roughly 9.6% lies in the top ten. Material: peripheral blood. Receptors originate from a man aged 60 to 75 with active or convalescent COVID-19. The CDR3 runs from the conserved cysteine through the conserved F or W. D genes are given only for firm matches.

>TRBV7-9|.|16|TRBJ1-3
TGTGCCAGCAGCTTAGATCCGGGTATCTCTGGAAACACCATATATTTT
CASSLDPGISGNTIYF
>TRBV16|.|13|TRBJ2-7
TGTGCCAGCAGCCAATCGGTAGGGGGAGAGCAGTACTTC
CASSQSVGGEQYF
>TRBV10-3|TRBD2|16|TRBJ2-1
TGTGCCATCAGTGAGCGCGGGGGGAGCTCCTACAATGAGCAGTTCTTC
CAISERGGSSYNEQFF
>TRBV5-4|TRBD2|16|TRBJ2-5
TGTGCCAGCAGCTTGCCCAGCGGGGCGTCAGGAGAGACCCAGTACTTC
CASSLPSGASGETQYF
>TRBV18|.|13|TRBJ2-3
TGTGCCAGCTCATCTGGGGAACTAGGTACGCAGTATTTT
CASSSGELGTQYF
>TRBV7-9|TRBD1|15|TRBJ2-7
TGTGCCAGCAGCGCAACAGGGGGCCGGATCCTCGAGCAGTACTTC
CASSATGGRILEQYF
>TRBV2|.|12|TRBJ1-4
TGTACCAGCACCGAGGGGAGGGAAAAACTGTTTTTT
CTSTEGREKLFF
>TRBV6-5|.|12|TRBJ1-2
TGTGCCAGCAGGACGGGTCCCTATGGCTACACCTTC
CASRTGPYGYTF
>TRBV10-3|TRBD2|14|TRBJ2-1
TGTGCCATCAGTGTAGGGACTAGCGAGAATGAGCAGTTCTTC
CAISVGTSENEQFF
>TRBV10-2|TRBD1|16|TRBJ2-4
TGCGCCAGCACCCCCGGGACAGCCCTAGCCAAAAACATTCAGTACTTC
CASTPGTALAKNIQYF
>TRBV19|.|10|TRBJ2-5
TGTGCCAGTAGCGGAGAGACCCAGTACTTC
CASSGETQYF
>TRBV4-1|TRBD2|15|TRBJ2-7
TGCGCCAGCAGCCAAGATACTAGCGGGAGATACGAGCAGTACTTC
CASSQDTSGRYEQYF
>TRBV18|TRBD1|14|TRBJ1-4
TGTGCCAGCTCACCGGGACAGGTCGGCGAAAAACTGTTTTTT
CASSPGQVGEKLFF
>TRBV2|TRBD1|14|TRBJ1-2
TGTGCCAGCAGTGAAGGGGACAGGGTTGGTGGCTACACCTTC
CASSEGDRVGGYTF
>TRBV29-1|.|12|TRBJ2-2
TGCAGCGGCCGACAGTCCACCGGGGAGCTGTTTTTT
CSGRQSTGELFF
>TRBV5-4|.|15|TRBJ2-2
TGTGCCAGCAGCTTGGTGGGACTTACCACCGGGGAGCTGTTTTTT
CASSLVGLTTGELFF
>TRBV6-5|TRBD1|15|TRBJ1-1
TGTGCCAGCATAATAGCAGGGGGCGTCTTGACTGAAGCTTTCTTT
CASIIAGGVLTEAFF
>TRBV3-1/TRBV3-2|.|16|TRBJ1-6
TGTGCCAGCAGCCAAGATCCCAGGGAAAGAAATTCACCCCTCCACTTT
CASSQDPRERNSPLHF
>TRBV3-1/TRBV3-2|TRBD2|15|TRBJ2-1
TGTGCCAGCAGCCCGACTAGCGGTCTATACAATGAGCAGTTCTTC
CASSPTSGLYNEQFF
>TRBV5-4|TRBD1|16|TRBJ1-1
TGTGCCAGCAGCCGCATCGTTGGGACAGAGAACACTGAAGCTTTCTTT
CASSRIVGTENTEAFF
>TRBV5-4|TRBD1|16|TRBJ2-5
TGTGCCAGCAGCTTAGACAGGGTGGGTACCCAAGAGACCCAGTACTTC
CASSLDRVGTQETQYF